This T cell receptor beta chain was captured by sequencing in a study of beta chain features in type 1 diabetes. This CDR3 is built from 13 residues. V was pared by 8 bases and J by 5 bases, with 15 bases between. CDR1 MGHRA and CDR2 YSYEKL come from the germline V gene. Of the isolated RNA, all was reverse transcribed, and so the sequenced material was expressed TCRB transcripts. Assay used: immunoSEQ multiplex PCR; TCRdb lists only in-frame clones, some missing. Seen here are fewer than 500,000 clones, around 14% observed once, and the top ten hold roughly 0.036%. This clone has just a few counts. The receptor's source is a man aged 30-40 years in good health. The rearrangement joins TRBV4-1 to TRBJ2-5, with TRBD2 as a possible D gene (5 bases). Input material: naive CD4+ T cells from blood. CDR3 bases: TGCGCCAGCGCGGTAACAAGAGGGGAGACCCAGTACTTC. It is translated as CASAVTRGETQYF.